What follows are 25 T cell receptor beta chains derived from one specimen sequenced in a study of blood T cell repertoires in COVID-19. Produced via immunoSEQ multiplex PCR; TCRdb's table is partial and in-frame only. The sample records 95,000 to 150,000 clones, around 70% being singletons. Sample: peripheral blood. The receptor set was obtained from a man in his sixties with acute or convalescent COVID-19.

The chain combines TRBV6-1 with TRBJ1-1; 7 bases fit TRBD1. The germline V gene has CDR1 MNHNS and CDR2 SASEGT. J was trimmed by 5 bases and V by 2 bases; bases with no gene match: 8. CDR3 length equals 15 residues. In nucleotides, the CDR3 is TGTGCCAGCAGTGAACGGTGGCAGGGGGGTACTGAAGCTTTCTTT. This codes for CASSERWQGGTEAFF.

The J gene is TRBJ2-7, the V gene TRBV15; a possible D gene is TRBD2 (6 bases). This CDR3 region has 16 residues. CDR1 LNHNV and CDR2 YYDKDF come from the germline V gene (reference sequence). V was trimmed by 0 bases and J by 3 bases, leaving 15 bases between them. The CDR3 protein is CATSRDLRLANYEQYF. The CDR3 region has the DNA TGTGCCACCAGCAGAGATCTGCGGCTAGCGAACTACGAGCAGTACTTC.

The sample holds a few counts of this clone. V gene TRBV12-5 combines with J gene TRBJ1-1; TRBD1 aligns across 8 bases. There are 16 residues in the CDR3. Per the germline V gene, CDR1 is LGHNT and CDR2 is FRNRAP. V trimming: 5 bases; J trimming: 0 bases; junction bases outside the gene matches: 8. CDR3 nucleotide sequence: TGTGCTAGTGGTCGAAGACAGGGGTCCTTGAACACTGAAGCTTTCTTT. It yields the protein CASGRRQGSLNTEAFF.

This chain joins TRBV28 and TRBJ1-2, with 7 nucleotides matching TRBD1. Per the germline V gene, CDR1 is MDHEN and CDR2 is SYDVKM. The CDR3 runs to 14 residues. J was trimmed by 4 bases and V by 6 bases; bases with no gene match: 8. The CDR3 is CASRTRQGLYGYTF. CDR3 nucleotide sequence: TGTGCCAGCAGGACAAGACAGGGCCTCTATGGCTACACCTTC.

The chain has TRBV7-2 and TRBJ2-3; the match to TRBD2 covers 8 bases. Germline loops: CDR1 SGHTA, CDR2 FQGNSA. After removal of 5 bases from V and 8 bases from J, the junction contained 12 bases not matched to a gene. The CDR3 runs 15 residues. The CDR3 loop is CASSRTSGPDGTQYF. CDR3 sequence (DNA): TGTGCCAGCAGCCGCACTAGCGGCCCCGATGGTACGCAGTATTTT.

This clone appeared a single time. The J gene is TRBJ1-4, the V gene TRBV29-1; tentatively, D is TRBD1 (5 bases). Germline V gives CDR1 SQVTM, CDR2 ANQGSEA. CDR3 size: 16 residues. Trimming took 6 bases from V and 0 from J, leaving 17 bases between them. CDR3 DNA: TGCAGCGTCCGGGGGTCAGCCCAGGCAACTAATGAAAAACTGTTTTTT. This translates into CSVRGSAQATNEKLFF.

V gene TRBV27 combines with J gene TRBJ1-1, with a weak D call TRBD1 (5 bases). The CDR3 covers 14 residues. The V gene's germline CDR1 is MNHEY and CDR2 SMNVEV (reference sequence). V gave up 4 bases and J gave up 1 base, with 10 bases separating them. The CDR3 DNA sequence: TGTGCCAGCAGTTACAGGTTTCGGAACACTGAAGCTTTCTTT. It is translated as CASSYRFRNTEAFF.

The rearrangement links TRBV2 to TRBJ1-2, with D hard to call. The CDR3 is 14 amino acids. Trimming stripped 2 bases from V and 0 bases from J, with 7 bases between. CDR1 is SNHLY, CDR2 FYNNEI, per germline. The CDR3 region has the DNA TGTGCCAGCAGTGAAACCACTACTAACTATGGCTACACCTTC. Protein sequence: CASSETTTNYGYTF.

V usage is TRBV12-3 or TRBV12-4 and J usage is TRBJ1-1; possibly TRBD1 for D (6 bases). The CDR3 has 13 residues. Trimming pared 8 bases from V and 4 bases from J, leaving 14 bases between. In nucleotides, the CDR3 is TGTGCCAGCCAGGGGAAGGCGGCCACTGAAGCTTTCTTT. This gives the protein CASQGKAATEAFF.

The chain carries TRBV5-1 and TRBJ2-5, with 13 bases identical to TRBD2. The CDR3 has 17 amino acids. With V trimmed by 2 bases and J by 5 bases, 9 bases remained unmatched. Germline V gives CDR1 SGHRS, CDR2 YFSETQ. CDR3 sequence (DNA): TGCGCCAGCAGCTTACCCGGGACTAGCGGGGCACGGGAGACCCAGTACTTC. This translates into CASSLPGTSGARETQYF.

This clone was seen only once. DNA for the CDR3: TGTGCCAGCAGCTTCGGACAGGGCCAGTACTTC. It is translated as CASSFGQGQYF. The rearrangement links TRBV7-6 to TRBJ2-4; 8 bases match TRBD1. The trim removed 3 bases at V and 13 bases at J, leaving 2 bases unmatched. Looked up from germline, CDR1 is SGHVS and CDR2 is FNYEAQ. The CDR3 is made up of 11 amino acids.

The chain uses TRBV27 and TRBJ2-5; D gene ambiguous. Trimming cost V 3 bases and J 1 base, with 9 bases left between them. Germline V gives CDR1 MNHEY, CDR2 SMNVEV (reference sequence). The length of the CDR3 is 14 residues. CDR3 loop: CASSFRRGQETQYF. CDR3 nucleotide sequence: TGTGCCAGCAGTTTCCGGAGAGGCCAAGAGACCCAGTACTTC.

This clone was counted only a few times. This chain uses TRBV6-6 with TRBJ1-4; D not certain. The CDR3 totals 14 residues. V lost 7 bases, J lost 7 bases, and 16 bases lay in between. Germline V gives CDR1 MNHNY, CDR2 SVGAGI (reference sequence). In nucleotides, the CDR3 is TGTGCCAGCACCCCATATAGGGAGGGTGAAAAACTGTTTTTT. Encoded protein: CASTPYREGEKLFF.

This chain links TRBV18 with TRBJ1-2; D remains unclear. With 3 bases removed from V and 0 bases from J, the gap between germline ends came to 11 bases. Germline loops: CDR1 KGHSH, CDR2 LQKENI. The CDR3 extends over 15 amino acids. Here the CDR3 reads CASSPSQFSNYGYTF. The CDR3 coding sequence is TGTGCCAGCTCACCTTCACAGTTCTCTAACTATGGCTACACCTTC.

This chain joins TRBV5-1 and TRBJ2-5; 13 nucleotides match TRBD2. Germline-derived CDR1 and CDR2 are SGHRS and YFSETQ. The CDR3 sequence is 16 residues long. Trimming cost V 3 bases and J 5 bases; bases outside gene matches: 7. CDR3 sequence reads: CASSSGLAGAYETQYF. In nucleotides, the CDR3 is TGCGCCAGCAGCTCTGGACTAGCGGGAGCTTATGAGACCCAGTACTTC.

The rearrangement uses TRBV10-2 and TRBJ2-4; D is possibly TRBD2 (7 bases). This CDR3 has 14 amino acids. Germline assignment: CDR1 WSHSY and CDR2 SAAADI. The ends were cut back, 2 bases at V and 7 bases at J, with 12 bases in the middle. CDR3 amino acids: CASSEQGRGNIQYF. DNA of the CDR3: TGCGCCAGCAGTGAGCAGGGGAGGGGGAACATTCAGTACTTC.

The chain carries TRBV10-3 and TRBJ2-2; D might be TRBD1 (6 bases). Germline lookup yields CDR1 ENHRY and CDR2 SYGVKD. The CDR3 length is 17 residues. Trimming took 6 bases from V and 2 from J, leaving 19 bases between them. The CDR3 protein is CAISARGGQGNTGELFF. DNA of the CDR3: TGTGCCATCAGCGCGAGAGGGGGACAAGGAAACACCGGGGAGCTGTTTTTT.

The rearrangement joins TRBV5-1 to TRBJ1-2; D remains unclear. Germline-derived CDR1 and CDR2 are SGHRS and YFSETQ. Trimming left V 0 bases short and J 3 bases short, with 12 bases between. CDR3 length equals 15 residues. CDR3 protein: CASSLDTGSDYGYTF. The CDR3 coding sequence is TGCGCCAGCAGCTTGGACACGGGATCGGACTATGGCTACACCTTC. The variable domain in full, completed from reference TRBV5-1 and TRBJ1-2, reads KAGVTQTPRYLIKTRGQQVTLSCSPISGHRSVSWYQQTPGQGLQFLFEYFSETQRNKGNFPGRFSGRQFSNSRSEMNVSTLELGDSALYLCASSLDTGSDYGYTFGSGTRLTVV.

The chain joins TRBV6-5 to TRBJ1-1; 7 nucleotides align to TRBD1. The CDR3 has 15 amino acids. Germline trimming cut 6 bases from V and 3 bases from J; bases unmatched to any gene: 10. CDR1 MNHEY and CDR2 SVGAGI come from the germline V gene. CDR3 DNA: TGTGCCAGCAGGCAGAGGACAGGAACCTACACTGAAGCTTTCTTT. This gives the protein CASRQRTGTYTEAFF.

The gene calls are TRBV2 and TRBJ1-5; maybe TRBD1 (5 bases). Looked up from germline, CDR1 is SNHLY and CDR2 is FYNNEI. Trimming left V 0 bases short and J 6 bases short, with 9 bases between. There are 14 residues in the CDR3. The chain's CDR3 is CASSEASDTQPQHF. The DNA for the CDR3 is TGTGCCAGCAGTGAAGCATCGGACACTCAGCCCCAGCATTTT.

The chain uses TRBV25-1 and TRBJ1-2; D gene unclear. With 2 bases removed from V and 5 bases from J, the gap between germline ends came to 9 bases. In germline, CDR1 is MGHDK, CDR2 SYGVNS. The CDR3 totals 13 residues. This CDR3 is CASSEPGRYGYTF. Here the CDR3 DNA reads TGTGCCAGCAGTGAACCGGGAAGATATGGCTACACCTTC.

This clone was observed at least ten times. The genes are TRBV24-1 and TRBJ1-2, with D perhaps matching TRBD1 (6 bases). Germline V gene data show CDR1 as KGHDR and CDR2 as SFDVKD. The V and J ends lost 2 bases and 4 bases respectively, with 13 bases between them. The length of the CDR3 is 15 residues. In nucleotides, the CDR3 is TGTGCCACCAGTGATTCAACACAGGGTTTCTATGGCTACACCTTC. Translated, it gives CATSDSTQGFYGYTF.

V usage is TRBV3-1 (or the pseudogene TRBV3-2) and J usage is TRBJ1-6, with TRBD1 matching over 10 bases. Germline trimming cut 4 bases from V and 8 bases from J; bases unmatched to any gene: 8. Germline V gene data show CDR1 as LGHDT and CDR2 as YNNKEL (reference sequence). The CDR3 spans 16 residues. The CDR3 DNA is TGTGCCAGCAGCCGCACGAAAGGGACAGGGGATTCACCCCTCCACTTT. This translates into CASSRTKGTGDSPLHF.

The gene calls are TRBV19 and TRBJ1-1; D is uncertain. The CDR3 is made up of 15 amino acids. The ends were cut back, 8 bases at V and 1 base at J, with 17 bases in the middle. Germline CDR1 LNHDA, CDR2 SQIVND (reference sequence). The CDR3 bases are TGTGCCAGTCAGTATGACCGGGGAGGGAACACTGAAGCTTTCTTT. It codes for CASQYDRGGNTEAFF.

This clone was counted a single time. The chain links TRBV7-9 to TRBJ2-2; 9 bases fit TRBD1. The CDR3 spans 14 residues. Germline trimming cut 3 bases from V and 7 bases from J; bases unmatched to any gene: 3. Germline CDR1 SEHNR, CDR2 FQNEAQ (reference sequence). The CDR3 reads CASSFGQGNGELFF. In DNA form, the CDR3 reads TGTGCCAGCAGCTTCGGACAGGGGAACGGGGAGCTGTTTTTT. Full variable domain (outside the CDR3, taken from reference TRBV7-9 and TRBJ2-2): DTGVSQNPRHKITKRGQNVTFRCDPISEHNRLYWYRQTLGQGPEFLTYFQNEAQLEKSRLLSDRFSAERPKGSFSTLEIQRTEQGDSAMYLCASSFGQGNGELFFGEGSRLTVL.